The T cell receptor (beta chain) described here comes from a study of blood T cells in healthy people across ages (dated by TCRdb to about 2015). As for the study more broadly: In model experiments, template switching captured about one uniquely barcoded TCR beta cDNA molecule for every two T cells. The study measured age-related changes in TCR beta repertoire diversity using deep sequencing normalized with unique cDNA molecular identifiers. Donors were grouped into four age groups: young (average about 15 years), middle-aged (approximately 41), aged (around 62) and long-lived (just over 80). The study analyzed two additional independent replicas of 1 million unique cDNA reads from the same blood draw for two donors, one aged 18 to 30 and one aged 80 or older. Study-wide conclusions, independent of this receptor: Total diversity estimates from one million sequenced T cells were considered lower bounds and underestimates. Bulk unsorted PBMC profiling prevented conclusive comparison of naive and antigen-experienced compartments. The long-lived group showed more naive CD4+ T cells, fewer expanded clones and increased TCR diversity than the aged group, suggesting age selection. A strong correlation was found between observed TCR beta diversity and the percentage of naive T cells measured by flow cytometry. Because the CMV infection status of the donors was unknown, age-related changes in expanded clonotypes may potentially have been confounded. As age increased, observed TCR beta diversity per million T cells dropped in a roughly linear way, and a significant reduction was already evident by age 40.

V sheds 4 bases and J sheds 2 bases, leaving 10 bases between their ends. Per the germline V gene, SGHTA is the CDR1 and FQGNSA is the CDR2. The CDR3 contains 14 residues, cysteine and phenylalanine counted. The sequence is cut down to CDR3 DNA, 42 bases in frame from base 1. This clonotype came up a few times. The antigen this receptor binds is unknown. No much larger clone exists at a distance of one base, and base qualities are not known. The 40 or so donors, aged about 6 to 95 years, were systemically healthy Caucasian individuals from Russia. Each donor gave 8 to 10 milliliters of peripheral blood, collected into EDTA-treated Vacutainer tubes. Ficoll-Paque density-gradient centrifugation was used to isolate PBMCs, with at least 7 million per sample. Trizol reagent was used to extract total RNA from the PBMCs, yielding at least 6 micrograms per sample. Naive CD45RAhigh/CD27high T cell percentages were measured by flow cytometry on a PBMC aliquot from every donor.

Libraries were constructed by 5' RACE. The instrument given in TCRdb is Illumina HiSeq 2500. A second PCR of roughly 6 to 12 cycles was performed with a sample-barcoded 5' primer and a J-beta primer mix. A unique molecular identifier was introduced onto each TCR beta cDNA molecule by a template-switch 5' adaptor carrying 12 random nucleotides. Each sample yielded at least 3 million CDR3-containing paired-end reads. First-strand cDNA synthesis was performed from all RNA using the Mint cDNA synthesis kit, with priming by a TRBC-specific oligonucleotide. Following uracil-DNA glycosylase treatment, a first 18-cycle PCR with universal primers M1SS and BC2_uni_R was performed on all cDNA. The study's own analysis went as follows. For normalization, 1 million high-quality reads, each with a distinct molecular identifier, were randomly selected from each sample. Instead of being binned into consensus sequences, reads that shared molecular identifiers were thrown out. CDR3 identification, clonotype clustering and error correction used MiTCR with a Q25 quality threshold and the strictest error-elimination algorithm. A nonparametric unseen species model with Euler transformation was used to estimate a lower bound on total TCR beta diversity. In TCRdb, the public reads were trimmed at Q25 with fastp and aligned with MiXCR, with productive beta chains retained. Every distinct CDR3 protein forms one entry, paired with its most common genes and DNA. For this entry, the V and J calls and clone size follow TCRdb and not the study's own pipeline. In this sample the table shows roughly 700,000 distinct CDR3 sequences, around a quarter of which occur a single time. The ten largest account for roughly a tenth of the sample.

This same sample was also part of a study on T cells of mothers and their children. As that second study puts it: Donors were nine systemically healthy Caucasian individuals: three mothers and their six children. cDNA synthesis consumed the entire amount of extracted RNA, loaded at approximately 1.6 ug RNA in each 15 ul reaction. Sample barcodes and 2-4 random nucleotides were added via the M1S primer in the second PCR. Over 9.5 million TCR beta CDR3 reads were obtained for each mother, and 2.5 million to 3 million reads were obtained for each child. Thymic selection shapes the output of TCR recombination in a similar way in related and unrelated pairs, and inherited differences have a minor effect. Related mother-child pairs always showed normalized repertoire overlap that was slightly higher than in unrelated mother-child pairs, though the difference was never significant. No persistent microchimeric T cell clones were found, with a detection sensitivity of 80 to 100 clones per million clonotypes. Deep NGS was used in the study to compare the TCR beta repertoires of mothers and children and to look for features that separate related mother-child pairs from unrelated individuals. On average, the children were roughly 10 +/- 4 years old, while the mothers were about 37 +/- 4 years old. After adapter ligation with NEBNext reagents, the libraries were sequenced on Illumina HiSeq 2000 with 100+100 nt paired-end reads. Mother and child libraries were prepared a month apart and sequenced in separate runs to prevent cross-contamination. For each donor, between roughly 500,000 and 2,100,000 distinct TCR beta clonotypes were identified. Naive TCR beta clonotypes were estimated from low-frequency clonotypes matched to each donor's FACS-determined naive share, without sorting.

The chain is assembled from TRBV7-2 and TRBJ2-3, with an unclear D gene assignment. Sequenced sample: blood. The origin of this receptor is a boy between 10 and 17 years old in good health. The CDR3 region reads CASSSRLLTDTQYF. The DNA is TGTGCCAGCAGCTCCCGGTTGCTCACAGATACGCAGTATTTT.